This T cell receptor beta chain emerged from a study of T-cell reconstitution after alpha-beta-depleted transplantation in children. Notes on the study in general: Most T-cell counts and diversity one year after the transplant came from T cells that were newly produced. About two months after transplant, alpha-beta T cells reportedly came from several hundred expanded graft clones. The origin of high day-60 TCRbeta diversity in some patients lay in surviving recipient T cells and thymic progenitors.

This clonotype was counted a single time. The antigen is unknown. The germline CDR1 and CDR2 sequences are SGHAT and FQNNGV. The CDR3 consists of 19 residues. With 5 bases removed from V and 0 bases from J, the gap between germline ends came to 22 bases. During its preparation, the TCRbeta library received unique molecular identifiers. TCRdb reprocessed the PCR reads with MiXCR, giving one entry per CDR3 protein. The sample has some 350,000 distinct CDR3 sequences; 15% to 20% are singletons. This chain uses TRBV11-2 with TRBJ1-4; TRBD1 might be the D (6 bases). The sample in question was PBMCs, mostly from graft donor cells, obtained 360 days after TCRalphabeta/CD19-depleted stem cell transplant. The TCR comes from a male patient aged 2 to 10 who had a stem cell transplant for acute lymphoblastic leukemia, so the T cells may come from the graft donor. The CDR3 nucleotides read TGTGCCAGCAGCCCACATGGACAGCCTGAACTTGCAACTAATGAAAAACTGTTTTTT. Its protein is CASSPHGQPELATNEKLFF. The full variable domain, rest sourced from reference TRBV11-2 and TRBJ1-4, is EAGVAQSPRYKIIEKRQSVAFWCNPISGHATLYWYQQILGQGPKLLIQFQNNGVVDDSQLPKDRFSAERLKGVDSTLKIQPAKLEDSAVYLCASSPHGQPELATNEKLFFGSGTQLSVL.